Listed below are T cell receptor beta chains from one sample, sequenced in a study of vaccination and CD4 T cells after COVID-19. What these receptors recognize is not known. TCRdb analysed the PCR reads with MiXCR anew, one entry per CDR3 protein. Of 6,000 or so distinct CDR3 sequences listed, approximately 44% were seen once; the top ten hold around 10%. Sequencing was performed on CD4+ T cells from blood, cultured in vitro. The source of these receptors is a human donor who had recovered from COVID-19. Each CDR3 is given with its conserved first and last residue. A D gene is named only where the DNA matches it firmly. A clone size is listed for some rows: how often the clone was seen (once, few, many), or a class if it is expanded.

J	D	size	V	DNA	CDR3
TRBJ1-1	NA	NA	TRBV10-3	TGTGCCATCAGCGGGGAGCTGAACACTGAAGCTTTCTTT	CAISGELNTEAFF
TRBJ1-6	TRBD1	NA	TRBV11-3	TGTGCCAGCAGCTTAGTTGGACAGGGGTATTCACCCCTCCACTTT	CASSLVGQGYSPLHF
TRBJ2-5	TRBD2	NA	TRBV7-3	TGTGCCAGCTCCGCTAGCGGGAGTCGTATGGAGACCCAGTACTTC	CASSASGSRMETQYF
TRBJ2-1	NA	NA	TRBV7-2	TGTGCCAGCAGCTCGAGGAATGAGCAGTTCTTC	CASSSRNEQFF
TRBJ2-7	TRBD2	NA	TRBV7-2	TGTGCCAGCAGCCTTGGGGGGGGTCCAAACGAGCAGTACTTC	CASSLGGGPNEQYF
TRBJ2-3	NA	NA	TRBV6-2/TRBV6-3	TGTGCCAGCACGAGACAGCGCACAGATGCGCAGTATTTT	CASTRQRTDAQYF
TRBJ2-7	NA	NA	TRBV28	TGTGCCAGCACCTCTGGGGGGATCTCCTACGAGCAGTACTTC	CASTSGGISYEQYF
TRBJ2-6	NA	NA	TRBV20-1	TGCAGTGCTAGGTCCTCTGGGGCCAACGTCCTGACTTTC	CSARSSGANVLTF
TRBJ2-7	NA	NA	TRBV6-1	TGTGCCAGCAGTGAGGGTCCACCCTACGAGCAGTACTTC	CASSEGPPYEQYF
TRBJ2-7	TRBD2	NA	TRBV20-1	TGCAGTGCTAGAGTTGTAGCGGGGGCGTACGAGCAGTACTTC	CSARVVAGAYEQYF
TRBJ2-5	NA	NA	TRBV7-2	TGTGCCAGCAGCTTAGCTCCGGAGCGAGAGACCCAGTACTTC	CASSLAPERETQYF
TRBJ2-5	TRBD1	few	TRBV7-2	TGTGCCAGCAGCTTGGACAGGGGGTACCAAGAGACCCAGTACTTC	CASSLDRGYQETQYF
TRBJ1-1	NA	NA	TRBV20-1	TGCAGTGCAAGTACCTTGGGAGGGAGGGATGGCACTGAAGCTTTCTTT	CSASTLGGRDGTEAFF
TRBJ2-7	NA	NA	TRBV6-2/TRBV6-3	TGTGCCAGCAGTCCATCGGGGCGGCAGTACTTC	CASSPSGRQYF
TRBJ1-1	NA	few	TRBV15	TGTGCCACCAGCAGAGATAACACTGAAGCTTTCTTT	CATSRDNTEAFF
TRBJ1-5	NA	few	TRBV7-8	TGTGCCAGCAGCTTAGGGGCCCAGCCCCAGCATTTT	CASSLGAQPQHF
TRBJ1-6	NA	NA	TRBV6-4	TGTGCCAGCCCTCCCGGGGCAGATGATAATTCACCCCTCCACTTT	CASPPGADDNSPLHF
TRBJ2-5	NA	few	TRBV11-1	TGTGCCAGCAGCTCTAGGGGGGAGACCCAGTACTTC	CASSSRGETQYF
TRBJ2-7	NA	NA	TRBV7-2	TGTGCCAGCAGCTTTCAAAGTGCTGGCGAGCAGTACTTC	CASSFQSAGEQYF
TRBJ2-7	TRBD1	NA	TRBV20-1	TGCAGTGCCTCAGGGGGCACCCACTACGAGCAGTACTTC	CSASGGTHYEQYF
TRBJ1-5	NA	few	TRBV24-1	TGTGCCACCATGGCGGGGGCAGAACAGCCCCAGCATTTT	CATMAGAEQPQHF
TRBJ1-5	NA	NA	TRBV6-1	TGTGCCAGCAGTGAGGTCCAGCCCCAGCATTTT	CASSEVQPQHF
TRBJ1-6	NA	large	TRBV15	TGTGCCACCAGCACTAGTAGGGGACCTAATTCACCCCTCCACTTT	CATSTSRGPNSPLHF
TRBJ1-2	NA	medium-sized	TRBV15	TGTGCCACCAGCCCCCAACGGACGTTCTATGGCTACACCTTC	CATSPQRTFYGYTF
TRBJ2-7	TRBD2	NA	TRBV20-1	TGCAGTGCTCTCACTAGCGGACGCCCCTACGAGCAGTACTTC	CSALTSGRPYEQYF
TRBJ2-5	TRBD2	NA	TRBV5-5	TGTGCCAGCAGCTTGGCGGCGGGAGCAGGCGAGACCCAGTACTTC	CASSLAAGAGETQYF
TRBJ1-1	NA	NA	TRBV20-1	TGCAGTGCTACGCCACGGGGGGCGAACACTGAAGCTTTCTTT	CSATPRGANTEAFF
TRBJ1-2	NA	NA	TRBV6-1	TGTGCCTCCTCCCGGGGGGATAACTATGGCTACACCTTC	CASSRGDNYGYTF
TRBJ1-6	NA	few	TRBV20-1	TGCAGTGCTAGAGACGGGACACTCACTTCACCCCTCCACTTT	CSARDGTLTSPLHF